The sequence of this T cell receptor (beta chain) was determined in a study of shared clonotypes between healthy human individuals. Study background: Used for every donor were three CD4 naive, three CD4 memory, two CD8 naive and one CD8 memory plate. Study results and caveats: Only a few donors were included, so the genetic and exposure-history diversity represented was limited. Estimated richness values were generally larger in naive subsets than in memory subsets.

On this clone itself: The antigen remains undetermined.

Terminally differentiated effector memory CD45RA+ cells were excluded from the naive CD8 cells, which were CD45RO-negative and positively selected for CCR7. The assay was immunoSEQ multiplex PCR, and TCRdb's table has in-frame clones only and misses some. The sample holds more than 2 million clones, about 95% seen once. Germline-derived CDR1 and CDR2 are MNHEY and SMNVEV (reference sequence). The CDR3 consists of 15 residues. The trim removed 3 bases at V and 0 bases at J, leaving 2 bases unmatched. This clonotype was sampled from a man aged 18 to 30 in good health. The source material was naive CD8+ T cells sorted from blood. The chain joins TRBV27 to TRBJ2-3, with 8 bases fitting TRBD1. CDR3 loop: CASSFQGASTDTQYF. CDR3 coding DNA: TGTGCCAGCAGTTTCCAGGGGGCGAGCACAGATACGCAGTATTTT.